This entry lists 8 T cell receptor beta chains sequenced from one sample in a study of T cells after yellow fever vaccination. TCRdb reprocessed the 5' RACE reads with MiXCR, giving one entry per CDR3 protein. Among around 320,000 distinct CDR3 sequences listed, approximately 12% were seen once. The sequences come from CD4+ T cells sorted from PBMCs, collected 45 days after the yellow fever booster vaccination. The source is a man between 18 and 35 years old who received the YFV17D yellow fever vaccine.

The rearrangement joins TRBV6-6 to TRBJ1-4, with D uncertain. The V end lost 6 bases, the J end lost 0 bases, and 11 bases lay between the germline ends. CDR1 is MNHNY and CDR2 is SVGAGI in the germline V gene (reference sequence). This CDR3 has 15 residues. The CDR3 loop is CASRFERTTNEKLFF. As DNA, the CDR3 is TGTGCCAGCAGGTTTGAGAGAACAACTAATGAAAAACTGTTTTTT.

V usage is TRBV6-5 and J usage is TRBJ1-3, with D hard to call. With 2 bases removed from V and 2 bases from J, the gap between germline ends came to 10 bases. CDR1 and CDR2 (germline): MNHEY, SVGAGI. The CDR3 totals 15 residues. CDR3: CASSYGGYAGNTIYF. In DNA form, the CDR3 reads TGTGCCAGCAGTTACGGCGGGTATGCTGGAAACACCATATATTTT.

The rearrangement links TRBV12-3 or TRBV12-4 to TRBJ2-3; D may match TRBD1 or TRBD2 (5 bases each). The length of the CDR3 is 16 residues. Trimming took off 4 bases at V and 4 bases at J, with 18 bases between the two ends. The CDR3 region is CASSWDGKYGADTQYF. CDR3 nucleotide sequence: TGTGCCAGCAGTTGGGACGGGAAATATGGGGCAGATACGCAGTATTTT.

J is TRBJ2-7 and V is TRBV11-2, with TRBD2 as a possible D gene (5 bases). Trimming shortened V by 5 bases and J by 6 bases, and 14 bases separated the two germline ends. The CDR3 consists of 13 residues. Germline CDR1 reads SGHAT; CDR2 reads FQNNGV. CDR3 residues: CASSQIEGSEQYV. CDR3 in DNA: TGTGCCAGCAGCCAGATAGAGGGTTCCGAGCAGTACGTC.

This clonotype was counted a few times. CDR3: CASSRVSGGTDTQYF. The CDR3, as DNA: TGTGCCAGCAGTAGGGTTAGCGGTGGCACAGATACGCAGTATTTT. V is TRBV6-2 or TRBV6-3 and J is TRBJ2-3; possibly TRBD2 for D (6 bases). V was clipped by 5 bases and J by 1 base, with 13 bases between them. This CDR3 has 15 amino acids. Per the germline V gene, CDR1 is MNHEY and CDR2 is SVGEGT.

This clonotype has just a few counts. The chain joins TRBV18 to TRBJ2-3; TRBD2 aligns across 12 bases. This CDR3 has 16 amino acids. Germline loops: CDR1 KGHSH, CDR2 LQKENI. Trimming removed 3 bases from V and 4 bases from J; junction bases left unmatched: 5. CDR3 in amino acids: CASSPLGLAGPDTQYF. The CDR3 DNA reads TGTGCCAGCTCACCCCTAGGACTAGCGGGGCCAGATACGCAGTATTTT.

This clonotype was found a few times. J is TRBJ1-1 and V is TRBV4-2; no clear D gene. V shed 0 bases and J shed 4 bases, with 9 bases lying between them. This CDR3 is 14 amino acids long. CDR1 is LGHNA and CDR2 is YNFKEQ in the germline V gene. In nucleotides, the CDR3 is TGTGCCAGCAGCCAAGATGGGCACTTCACTGAAGCTTTCTTT. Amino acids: CASSQDGHFTEAFF.

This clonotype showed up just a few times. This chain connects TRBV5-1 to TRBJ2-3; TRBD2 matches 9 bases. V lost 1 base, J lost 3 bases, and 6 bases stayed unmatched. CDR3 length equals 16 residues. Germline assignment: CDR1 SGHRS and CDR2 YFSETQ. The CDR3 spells CASSLSGGGATDTQYF. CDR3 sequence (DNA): TGCGCCAGCAGCTTGTCTGGCGGGGGGGCGACAGATACGCAGTATTTT.